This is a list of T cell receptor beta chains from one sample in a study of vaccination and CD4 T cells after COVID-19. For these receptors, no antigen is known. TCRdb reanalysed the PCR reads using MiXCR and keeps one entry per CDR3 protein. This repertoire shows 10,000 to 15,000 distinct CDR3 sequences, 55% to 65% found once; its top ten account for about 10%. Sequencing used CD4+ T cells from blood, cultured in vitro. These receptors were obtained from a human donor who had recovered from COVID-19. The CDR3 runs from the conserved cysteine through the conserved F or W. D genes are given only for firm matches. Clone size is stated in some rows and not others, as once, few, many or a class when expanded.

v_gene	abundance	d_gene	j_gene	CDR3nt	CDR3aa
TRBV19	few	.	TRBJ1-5	TGTGCCAGTACCCAGGGGTATAGCAATCAGCCCCAGCATTTT	CASTQGYSNQPQHF
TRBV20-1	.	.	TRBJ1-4	TGCAGTGCTAGAGACGCAGCCAGGGGAGGTAATGAAAAACTGTTTTTT	CSARDAARGGNEKLFF
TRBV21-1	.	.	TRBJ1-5	TGTGCCAGCAGCATACCTGTTGACAGGACGAATCAGCCCCAGCATTTT	CASSIPVDRTNQPQHF
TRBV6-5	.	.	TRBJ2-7	TGTGCCAGCAGTTGGGGGTCCCACGAGCAGTACTTC	CASSWGSHEQYF
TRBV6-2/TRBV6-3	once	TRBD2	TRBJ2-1	TGTGCCAGCAGTTACAAGCGGGGGCCCTACAATGAGCAGTTCTTC	CASSYKRGPYNEQFF
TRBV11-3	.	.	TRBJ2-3	TGTGCCAGCAGCCCTCGGACCACAAGTCCAGATACGCAGTATTTT	CASSPRTTSPDTQYF
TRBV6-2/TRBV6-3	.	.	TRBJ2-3	TGTGCCAGCAGCCGCGGGGCCGGTCGGAGCACAGATACGCAGTATTTT	CASSRGAGRSTDTQYF
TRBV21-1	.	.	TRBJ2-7	TGTGCCAGCAGGCGGACAGGGGGATTTGACGAACAGTACTTC	CASRRTGGFDEQYF
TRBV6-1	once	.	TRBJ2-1	TGTGCCAGCACCGCCGGGGCGGGTCTCTCCTACAATGAGCAGTTCTTC	CASTAGAGLSYNEQFF
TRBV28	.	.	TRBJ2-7	TGTGCCAGCGGCACCGAGCTTGGCGAGCAGTACTTC	CASGTELGEQYF
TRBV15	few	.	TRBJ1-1	TGTGCCACCAGCACCCGACTCCGTCGGAGAAACACTGAAGCTTTCTTT	CATSTRLRRRNTEAFF
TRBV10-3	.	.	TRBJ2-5	TGTGCCATCAGAGATTCAGGGGGGGGAGAGACCCAGTACTTC	CAIRDSGGGETQYF
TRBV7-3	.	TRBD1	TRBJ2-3	TGTGCCAGCAGCTTAAGTCCCGGGACAGGGGTGGACACAGATACGCAGTATTTT	CASSLSPGTGVDTDTQYF
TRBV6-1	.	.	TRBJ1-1	TGTGCCAGCAGACCCGGACGGCTGAACACTGAAGCTTTCTTT	CASRPGRLNTEAFF
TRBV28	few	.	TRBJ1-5	TGTGCCAGCAGTTTATCCAGTTACCAGCCCCAGCATTTT	CASSLSSYQPQHF
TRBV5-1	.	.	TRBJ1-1	TGCGCCAGCAGCTTGGCGGGCCCTGATAATAGGGAAAACACTGAAGCTTTCTTT	CASSLAGPDNRENTEAFF
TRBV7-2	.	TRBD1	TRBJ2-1	TGTGCCAGCAGCTCGAGGACAGGGGGGAATGAGCAGTTCTTC	CASSSRTGGNEQFF
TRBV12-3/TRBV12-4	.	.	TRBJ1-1	TGTGCCAGCACCGTCACAGGGAATACTGAAGCTTTCTTT	CASTVTGNTEAFF
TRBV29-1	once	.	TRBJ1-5	TGCAGCGTTGCGGACGGTTTTCTCGGCAATCAGCCCCAGCATTTT	CSVADGFLGNQPQHF
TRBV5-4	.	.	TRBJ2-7	TGTGCCAGCAGCCCTTCTCCAGCTCGGCAGAGCTCCTACGAGCAGTACTTC	CASSPSPARQSSYEQYF
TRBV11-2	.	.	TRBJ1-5	TGTGCCAGCAGCTTAGCGTTGGATCAGCCCCAGCATTTT	CASSLALDQPQHF
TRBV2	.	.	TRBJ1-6	TGTGCCAGCACCGAAGGGGGATTAAGCTATAATTCACCCCTCCACTTT	CASTEGGLSYNSPLHF
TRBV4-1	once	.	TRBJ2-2	TGCGCCAGCAGCCAAGTTGTAGGGTCCGGGGAGCTGTTTTTT	CASSQVVGSGELFF
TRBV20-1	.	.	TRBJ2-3	TGCAGTGCTACTAGCAGGGGGGTCACAGATACGCAGTATTTT	CSATSRGVTDTQYF
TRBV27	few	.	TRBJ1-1	TGTGCCAGCAGACCCCTCGGGTCTGAGGGTGAAGCTTTCTTT	CASRPLGSEGEAFF
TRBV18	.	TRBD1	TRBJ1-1	TGTGCCAGCTCAAGGGACAGGGTTTACACTGAAGCTTTCTTT	CASSRDRVYTEAFF
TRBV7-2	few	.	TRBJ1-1	TGTGCCAGCAGCTTAGCGCAGGGTCATAGCACTGAAGCTTTCTTT	CASSLAQGHSTEAFF
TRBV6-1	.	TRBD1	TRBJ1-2	TGTGCCAGCAGCTTAACAGGGGGCGGTAGCTATGGCTACACCTTC	CASSLTGGGSYGYTF
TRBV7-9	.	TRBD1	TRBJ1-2	TGTGCCAGCAGCCCAGGGACAGGGAATTACGACTATGGCTACACCTTC	CASSPGTGNYDYGYTF
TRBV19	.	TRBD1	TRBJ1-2	TGTGCCAGCCAAGACAGGGGGCGCCTTGCCTCCTGCACCTTC	CASQDRGRLASCTF
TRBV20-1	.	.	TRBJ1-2	TGCAGTGCTAGAGATCCAGGGGTCTATGGCTACACCTTC	CSARDPGVYGYTF
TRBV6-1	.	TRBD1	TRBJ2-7	TGTGCCAGCCGAACCGGGACAGCCCAACTTAAATTC	CASRTGTAQLKF
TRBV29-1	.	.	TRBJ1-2	TGCAGCGTTCTCCCGGGACTCGGAGGGGGCTACACCTTC	CSVLPGLGGGYTF
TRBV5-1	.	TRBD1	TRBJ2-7	TGCGCCAGCAGCGCACACCAGGGGGTGAGCTCCTACGAGCAGTACTTC	CASSAHQGVSSYEQYF
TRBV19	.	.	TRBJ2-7	TGTGCCAGTAGTCCCGGCCCATTCCCGGGGGAGCAGTACTTC	CASSPGPFPGEQYF
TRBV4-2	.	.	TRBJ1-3	TGTGCCAGCAGCCAAGAAGAGGGGCCCGGAAACACCATATATTTT	CASSQEEGPGNTIYF
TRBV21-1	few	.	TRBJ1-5	TGTGCCAGCCCCCCGACGGTATTTGGGAATCAGCCCCAGCATTTT	CASPPTVFGNQPQHF
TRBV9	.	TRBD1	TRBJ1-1	TGTGCCAGCAGCGCCAGACAGGGTTTGACTGAAGCTTTCTTT	CASSARQGLTEAFF
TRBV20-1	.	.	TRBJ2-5	TGCAGTGCTAGAGAAGGCAGGAGTTTCCGTTTGCAGGAGACCCAGTACTTC	CSAREGRSFRLQETQYF
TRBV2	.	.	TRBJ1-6	TGTGCCAGCAGTCCCGGGAGTTCACCCCTCCACTTT	CASSPGSSPLHF
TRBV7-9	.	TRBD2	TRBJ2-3	TGTGCCAGCAGCTTACAGGGCGGACTAGCTGCTACGCAGTATTTT	CASSLQGGLAATQYF
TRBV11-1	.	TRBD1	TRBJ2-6	TGTGCCAGCAGCAAGGGACAGGGGAACTTCGGGGCCAACGTCCTGACTTTC	CASSKGQGNFGANVLTF
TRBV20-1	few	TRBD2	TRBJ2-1	TGCAGTGCTAGAGGGTTTAGCGGGAATTACAATGAGCAGTTCTTC	CSARGFSGNYNEQFF
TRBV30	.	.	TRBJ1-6	TGTGCCTGGAGTGTAGCGGGGAGGTATAATTCACCCCTCCACTTT	CAWSVAGRYNSPLHF
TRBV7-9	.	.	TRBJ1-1	TGTGCCAGCAGCCCATCTGGGGACACTGAAGCTTTCTTT	CASSPSGDTEAFF
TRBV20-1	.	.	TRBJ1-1	TGCAGTGCTACGGAGGGGGGCTTCACTGAAGCTTTCTTT	CSATEGGFTEAFF
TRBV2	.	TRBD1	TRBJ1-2	TGTGCCAGCAGTGGGGGACAGGGCTACACCTTC	CASSGGQGYTF
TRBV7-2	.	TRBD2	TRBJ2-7	TGTGCCAGCAGCTTGACTAGCGGGAGACGAAAATACGAGCAGTACTTC	CASSLTSGRRKYEQYF